The next 18 T cell receptor beta chains were all read from a single sample in a study of beta chain features in type 1 diabetes. Isolated RNA was reverse transcribed in full, so expressed TCRB transcripts were sequenced. Some clones are missing from TCRdb's copy, which holds only in-frame ones; the method was immunoSEQ multiplex PCR. The table records about 220,000 clones, approximately 11% of them present only once. Material for sequencing was central memory CD4+ T cells from blood. The receptors derive from a man in his late teens or twenties in good health.

This clone has a handful of counts. The chain's CDR3 is CASTDPNTEAFF. The CDR3 coding sequence is TGTGCCAGCACCGACCCGAACACTGAAGCTTTCTTT. V and J are TRBV28 and TRBJ1-1, with D unresolved. The CDR3 covers 12 residues. V lost 7 bases to trimming and J lost 1 base, with 7 bases between them. Per germline, CDR1 MDHEN and CDR2 SYDVKM. The full variable domain, its missing parts supplied by reference TRBV28 and TRBJ1-1, is DVKVTQSSRYLVKRTGEKVFLECVQDMDHENMFWYRQDPGLGLRLIYFSYDVKMKEKGDIPEGYSVSREKKERFSLILESASTNQTSMYLCASTDPNTEAFFGQGTRLTVV.

This clone was found a few times. The chain couples TRBV5-6 to TRBJ2-2; no reliable D call. The CDR3 has 13 amino acids. The germline gives CDR1 SGHDT, CDR2 YYEEEE. V was clipped by 0 bases and J by 4 bases, with 4 bases between them. The CDR3 reads CASSLVPTGELFF. The CDR3 nucleotides read TGTGCCAGCAGCTTGGTCCCCACCGGGGAGCTGTTTTTT. Drawing the rest from reference TRBV5-6 and TRBJ2-2, the complete variable domain is DAGVTQSPTHLIKTRGQQVTLRCSPKSGHDTVSWYQQALGQGPQFIFQYYEEEERQRGNFPDRFSGHQFPNYSSELNVNALLLGDSALYLCASSLVPTGELFFGEGSRLTVL.

Comments on this clone: Other nucleotide sequences from this sample produce the same CDR3. V gene TRBV15 combines with J gene TRBJ2-5; 7 positions match TRBD2. This CDR3 is 16 amino acids long. Germline trimming cut 5 bases from V and 1 base from J; bases unmatched to any gene: 10. Germline-derived CDR1 and CDR2 are LNHNV and YYDKDF (reference sequence). CDR3 loop: CATSGGVIALQETQYF. The CDR3 DNA follows: TGTGCCACCAGCGGGGGGGTTATAGCGCTCCAAGAGACCCAGTACTTC.

The chain combines TRBV7-9 with TRBJ2-4; TRBD1 might be the D (6 bases). The germline gives CDR1 SEHNR, CDR2 FQNEAQ (reference sequence). Between the trimmed V and J ends, which lost 5 bases and 0 bases, there was a span of 17 bases. This CDR3 spans 17 amino acids. The DNA for the CDR3 is TGTGCCAGCAGCCCAGAAGGGGGATTGATAGCCAAAAACATTCAGTACTTC. As protein: CASSPEGGLIAKNIQYF.

The rearrangement uses TRBV7-2 and TRBJ2-1, with D perhaps TRBD2 (5 bases). The CDR3 totals 15 residues. Germline CDR1 is SGHTA and CDR2 is FQGNSA. Trimming shortened V by 2 bases and J by 4 bases, and 12 bases separated the two germline ends. The DNA for the CDR3 is TGTGCCAGCAGCTTATCGTCTTCGGGATACAATGAGCAGTTCTTC. Its translation is CASSLSSSGYNEQFF.

V is TRBV7-6 and J is TRBJ2-2, with TRBD2 as a possible D gene (6 bases). Deletions cut 1 base from V and 7 bases from J, with 16 bases between. Per the germline V gene, CDR1 is SGHVS and CDR2 is FNYEAQ. The CDR3 is 16 amino acids. Here the CDR3 reads CASSLESDLAIGELFF. CDR3 sequence (DNA): TGTGCCAGCAGCTTAGAGTCGGATCTAGCGATCGGGGAGCTGTTTTTT.

This clone was seen only once. V gene TRBV7-3 combines with J gene TRBJ2-3; perhaps TRBD2 as D (5 bases). This CDR3 has 15 residues. V was trimmed by 6 bases and J by 4 bases, leaving 17 bases between them. Germline V gene data show CDR1 as SGHTA and CDR2 as FQGTGA. CDR3 amino acids: CASSIVKSEADTQYF. CDR3 coding DNA: TGTGCCAGCAGTATCGTTAAATCGGAGGCAGATACGCAGTATTTT.

This clone was seen a few times. The genes are TRBV2 and TRBJ2-7; maybe TRBD2 (5 bases). V lost 6 bases to trimming and J lost 7 bases, with 16 bases between them. The CDR3 length is 13 residues. Germline loops: CDR1 SNHLY, CDR2 FYNNEI. The CDR3 sequence is CASRGSPRGEQYF. CDR3 nucleotide sequence: TGTGCCAGCAGGGGGAGCCCTCGTGGGGAGCAGTACTTC.

The gene calls are TRBV5-1 and TRBJ2-2; D perhaps matches TRBD1 (6 bases). In germline, CDR1 is SGHRS, CDR2 YFSETQ. The germline V and J ends were trimmed by 3 bases and 0 bases, with 9 bases remaining between them. There are 15 residues in the CDR3. For the CDR3, the DNA is TGCGCCAGCAGCTACCGGACAGCGAACACCGGGGAGCTGTTTTTT. Its protein is CASSYRTANTGELFF.

In its sample, this clone was seen a few times. This chain joins TRBV5-4 and TRBJ2-4, with 10 bases that match TRBD2. V dropped 0 bases and J dropped 10; count of bases not matched to a gene: 4. Germline CDR1 reads SGHNT; CDR2 reads YYREEE (reference sequence). CDR3 length: 14 residues. The CDR3 region has the DNA TGTGCCAGCAGCTTGGATATGACTAGCGGGATTCAGTACTTC. Its protein is CASSLDMTSGIQYF.

Many counts were recorded for this clone. In nucleotides, the CDR3 is TGTGCCAGCAGTGGTCCGGAGAGCCCACTGTTTTTT. Translated: CASSGPESPLFF. The chain uses TRBV2 and TRBJ1-4; D gene unclear. This CDR3 region has 12 residues. The V gene lost 4 bases and the J gene lost 13 bases, with 13 bases spanning the gap. Germline assignment: CDR1 SNHLY and CDR2 FYNNEI.

This chain uses TRBV7-2 with TRBJ2-3, with unresolved D. V was shortened by 3 bases and J by 8 bases, with 6 bases between the two germline ends. There are 11 residues in the CDR3. The V gene's germline CDR1 is SGHTA and CDR2 FQGNSA. CDR3: CASSFYFTQYF. The CDR3, as DNA: TGTGCCAGCAGCTTTTACTTTACGCAGTATTTT.

Comment on this clone: The junction does not match germline at one end; this may be a read error. The CDR3 protein is CAWTKTSSHEQYF. CDR3 DNA: TGTGCCTGGACCAAGACTAGCTCCCACGAGCAGTACTTC. The V call is TRBV30, the J call TRBJ2-7; 7 bases fit TRBD2. CDR1 and CDR2 (germline): GTSNPN, SVGIG (reference sequence). The CDR3 is made up of 13 amino acids.

This clone was recorded many times. V is TRBV30 and J is TRBJ2-2; no clear D gene. Per germline, CDR1 GTSNPN and CDR2 SVGIG (reference sequence). Between the trimmed V and J ends, which lost 1 base and 4 bases, there was a span of 7 bases. CDR3 size: 13 residues. The CDR3: CAWSARPTGELFF. In DNA, the CDR3 is TGTGCCTGGAGTGCTAGACCCACCGGGGAGCTGTTTTTT.

The rearrangement joins TRBV20-1 to TRBJ1-2, with 7 positions matching TRBD1. CDR3 size: 11 residues. After removal of 5 bases from V and 12 bases from J, the junction contained 9 bases not matched to a gene. Germline CDR1 is DFQATT and CDR2 is SNEGSKA (reference sequence). CDR3 bases: TGCAGTGCTCCCTTAAGGGGGCGCAACACCTTC. Its translation is CSAPLRGRNTF.

V is TRBV18 and J is TRBJ2-1; D is uncertain. In germline, CDR1 is KGHSH, CDR2 LQKENI. V was shortened by 4 bases and J by 0 bases, with 10 bases between the two germline ends. This CDR3 is built from 15 residues. CDR3 protein: CASSLERSSYNEQFF. CDR3 in DNA: TGTGCCAGCTCACTCGAACGGAGCTCCTACAATGAGCAGTTCTTC.

V is TRBV18 and J is TRBJ2-2; 7 positions agree with TRBD1. The ends lost 5 bases at V and 0 bases at J; junction bases unmatched: 6. Germline-derived CDR1 and CDR2 are KGHSH and LQKENI. The CDR3 is 16 residues long. The CDR3: CASSGVTGANTGELFF. The CDR3 DNA reads as TGTGCCAGCTCAGGAGTAACAGGGGCGAACACCGGGGAGCTGTTTTTT.

In its sample, this clone was seen a few times. The V call is TRBV4-3, the J call TRBJ1-4; D unresolved. Germline V CDR1 and CDR2: LGHNA, YSLEER. The CDR3 has 14 amino acids. Trimming cost V 1 base and J 4 bases, with 7 bases left between them. The CDR3 spells CASSQGEGNEKLFF. For the CDR3, the DNA is TGCGCCAGCAGCCAAGGGGAGGGTAATGAAAAACTGTTTTTT.